The table lists the clone carrying this TCR beta chain with a few counts. Its antigen is as yet unknown. A second roughly 6 to 11 cycle PCR used barcoded and J-beta primers. TCRdb ran MiXCR on the 5' RACE reads and lists one entry per CDR3 protein. The data show about 1.8 million distinct CDR3 sequences, with 49% seen just once and approximately 2.1% held by the top ten. The data are from a study of blood T cells in healthy people across ages. Study results and caveats: PBMCs went unsorted, and a conclusive naive versus antigen-experienced comparison was therefore prevented. Both higher diversity and more naive CD4+ cells marked long-lived donors when set against aged donors.

Trimming shortened V by 0 bases and J by 0 bases, and 9 bases separated the two germline ends. The CDR3 is 17 amino acids. Germline CDR1 is MNHEY and CDR2 is SVGAGI. Researchers collected approximately 9.5 milliliters of peripheral blood from every single donor. This sequence originates from a woman between 40 and 55 years old in good health. The sequenced sample was blood. The rearrangement joins TRBV6-5 to TRBJ1-6; unclear D gene. The DNA of the CDR3 is TGTGCCAGCAGTTACTCGCGGTCTAGCTCCTATAATTCACCCCTCCACTTT. It yields the protein CASSYSRSSSYNSPLHF.